This T cell receptor beta chain was observed in a study of PD-1 blockade in classical Hodgkin lymphoma. Turning to the study itself: Patients in the cohort were put on intravenous nivolumab, 3 mg/kg every 2 weeks. General study results and limits: Newly diagnosed patients were reported to start with lower TCR diversity than healthy donors.

To note about this clone: Antigen unknown.

Described time point: cycle 4 day 1 (C4D1), after more than five weeks of nivolumab. With no exception, relapse followed autologous stem cell transplantation in all patients, and brentuximab vedotin exposure varied. The protocol was immunoSEQ multiplex PCR, while the TCRdb copy is restricted to in-frame clones and leaves out a portion. Of about 14,000 clones in the sample, approximately 78% were seen once. The clonotype originates from a human donor with classical Hodgkin lymphoma. The specimen comprised peripheral blood mononuclear cells (PBMCs), sampled before the fourth cycle of nivolumab.

CDR3 nucleotide sequence: TGTGCCAGCAGCTTCCGTAGACAGGCGCGTTTCTACAATGAGCAGTTCTTC. This encodes CASSFRRQARFYNEQFF. This chain links TRBV7-2 with TRBJ2-1, with D tentatively TRBD1 (6 bases). The germline CDR1 and CDR2 sequences are SGHTA and FQGNSA. CDR3 length: 17 amino acids. The germline V and J ends were trimmed by 3 bases and 3 bases, with 18 bases remaining between them.